Listed below are T cell receptor beta chains from one sample, sequenced in a study of CD8 T cells in ankylosing spondylitis. TCRdb re-called the 5' RACE reads through MiXCR, storing one row per CDR3 protein. The sample consists of under 250,000 distinct CDR3 sequences, under 35% of them appearing once. The sequenced material came from blood, either unsorted or a sorted T cell fraction (not recorded which). The receptors derive from a male donor with ankylosing spondylitis or in good health (not recorded which). Each CDR3 is given with its conserved first and last residue. The order of the fields is V gene, D gene, J gene, clone size, CDR3 DNA, CDR3 protein. The D gene is left open where the match is weak. Only some rows state a clone size, as once, few, many or a class for expanded clones.

V gene: TRBV6-5; D gene: TRBD2; J gene: TRBJ2-2; clone size: NA; CDR3 DNA: TGTGCCAGCAGTGTACTAGCGGGGATTCCCGCCGGGGAGCTGTTTTTT; CDR3 protein: CASSVLAGIPAGELFF
V gene: TRBV9; D gene: NA; J gene: TRBJ2-7; clone size: few; CDR3 DNA: TGTGCCAGCAGCGTAGATCCGTCCTACGAGCAGTACTTC; CDR3 protein: CASSVDPSYEQYF
V gene: TRBV5-6; D gene: NA; J gene: TRBJ1-3; clone size: NA; CDR3 DNA: TGTGCCAGCAGCTTGGTTGGCACGAAAAGGGGAAACACCATATATTTT; CDR3 protein: CASSLVGTKRGNTIYF
V gene: TRBV20-1; D gene: NA; J gene: TRBJ2-6; clone size: few; CDR3 DNA: TGCAGTGCTAGAGTGGGGGCTGGGGCCAACGTCCTGACTTTC; CDR3 protein: CSARVGAGANVLTF
V gene: TRBV12-3/TRBV12-4; D gene: TRBD1; J gene: TRBJ1-5; clone size: few; CDR3 DNA: TGTGCCAGCAGTTTCAGGGGGGGGGGCAATCAGCCCCAGCATTTT; CDR3 protein: CASSFRGGGNQPQHF
V gene: TRBV29-1; D gene: NA; J gene: TRBJ2-1; clone size: NA; CDR3 DNA: TGCAGCGTCACCACCAATTATTACTGGGGACCCCGGAATGAGCAGTTCTTC; CDR3 protein: CSVTTNYYWGPRNEQFF
V gene: TRBV7-2; D gene: NA; J gene: TRBJ1-5; clone size: NA; CDR3 DNA: TGTGCCAGCAGCTTAGGTAGCAGACAGCCCCAGCATTTT; CDR3 protein: CASSLGSRQPQHF
V gene: TRBV10-3; D gene: NA; J gene: TRBJ2-7; clone size: NA; CDR3 DNA: TGTGCCATCAGAGAGGACCGAAACTCCTACGAGCAGTACTTC; CDR3 protein: CAIREDRNSYEQYF
V gene: TRBV18; D gene: NA; J gene: TRBJ1-2; clone size: NA; CDR3 DNA: TGTGCTAGCTCACCCGGGGGGAACTATGGCTACACCTTC; CDR3 protein: CASSPGGNYGYTF
V gene: TRBV10-1; D gene: NA; J gene: TRBJ2-7; clone size: NA; CDR3 DNA: TGCGCCAGCAGTGTTAGCTCCTACGAGCAGTACTTC; CDR3 protein: CASSVSSYEQYF
V gene: TRBV5-1; D gene: NA; J gene: TRBJ2-7; clone size: NA; CDR3 DNA: TGCGCCAGCAGCTCGGGGGTAACCGGGGAGCAGTACTTC; CDR3 protein: CASSSGVTGEQYF
V gene: TRBV5-5; D gene: NA; J gene: TRBJ1-2; clone size: many; CDR3 DNA: TGTGCCAGCAGCTTGGCGCTGGAGTATGGCTACACCTTC; CDR3 protein: CASSLALEYGYTF
V gene: TRBV12-3/TRBV12-4; D gene: TRBD1; J gene: TRBJ2-7; clone size: few; CDR3 DNA: TGTGCCAGCAGTAAGCCGGGACAGGGGGCATACGAGCAGTACTTC; CDR3 protein: CASSKPGQGAYEQYF
V gene: TRBV12-3/TRBV12-4; D gene: NA; J gene: TRBJ1-1; clone size: NA; CDR3 DNA: TGTGCCAGCAGTACTACCGCGAACACTGAAGCTTTCTTT; CDR3 protein: CASSTTANTEAFF
V gene: TRBV6-5; D gene: NA; J gene: TRBJ2-7; clone size: few; CDR3 DNA: TGTGCCAGCAGTTCCGGTACAGGGTTTCGGTACTTC; CDR3 protein: CASSSGTGFRYF
V gene: TRBV12-3/TRBV12-4; D gene: TRBD2; J gene: TRBJ2-2; clone size: few; CDR3 DNA: TGTGCCGGTATAGCGGGAGACACCGGGGAGCTGTTTTTT; CDR3 protein: CAGIAGDTGELFF
V gene: TRBV20-1; D gene: TRBD2; J gene: TRBJ2-2; clone size: NA; CDR3 DNA: TGCAGTGCTAGAGATCCCACTAGCGGAGTGAACACCGGGGAGCTGTTTTTT; CDR3 protein: CSARDPTSGVNTGELFF
V gene: TRBV7-9; D gene: NA; J gene: TRBJ1-2; clone size: NA; CDR3 DNA: TGTGCCAGCAGCCGACAGACTGACTATGGCTACACCTTC; CDR3 protein: CASSRQTDYGYTF
V gene: TRBV5-1; D gene: NA; J gene: TRBJ2-1; clone size: NA; CDR3 DNA: TGCGCCAGCAGAGAGGACCCATCTGAGGGGCGTGAGCAGTTCTTC; CDR3 protein: CASREDPSEGREQFF
V gene: TRBV15; D gene: NA; J gene: TRBJ2-7; clone size: NA; CDR3 DNA: TGTGCCACCAGCAGAGATGGCCTCGACTCCGAGCAGTACTTC; CDR3 protein: CATSRDGLDSEQYF
V gene: TRBV20-1; D gene: NA; J gene: TRBJ1-2; clone size: few; CDR3 DNA: TGCAGTGCTAGAGTCCTGGGGGGCTACACCTTC; CDR3 protein: CSARVLGGYTF
V gene: TRBV20-1; D gene: TRBD1; J gene: TRBJ1-2; clone size: NA; CDR3 DNA: TGCAGTGCTGCACGCGGGACAGGGGGCGACTATGGCTACACCTTC; CDR3 protein: CSAARGTGGDYGYTF
V gene: TRBV11-2; D gene: NA; J gene: TRBJ2-7; clone size: NA; CDR3 DNA: TGTGCCAGCAGACCGACGGGGTTTAGCTCCTACGAGCAGTACTTC; CDR3 protein: CASRPTGFSSYEQYF
V gene: TRBV28; D gene: TRBD2; J gene: TRBJ2-1; clone size: once; CDR3 DNA: TGTGCCAGCAGTTTAACTAAGCGGGGGACCAATGAGCAGTTCTTC; CDR3 protein: CASSLTKRGTNEQFF
V gene: TRBV7-8; D gene: NA; J gene: TRBJ1-5; clone size: NA; CDR3 DNA: TGTGCCAGCAGCTCCGGCACGGGTCGGAATCAGCCCCAGCATTTT; CDR3 protein: CASSSGTGRNQPQHF
V gene: TRBV25-1; D gene: TRBD1; J gene: TRBJ2-1; clone size: few; CDR3 DNA: TGTGCCAGCAGTGTCGGGACAGGGCTCAACAATGAGCAGTTCTTC; CDR3 protein: CASSVGTGLNNEQFF
V gene: TRBV20-1; D gene: NA; J gene: TRBJ1-2; clone size: few; CDR3 DNA: TGCAGTGCTGGGACCTGGGGGAGGGGGGGCTACACCTTC; CDR3 protein: CSAGTWGRGGYTF
V gene: TRBV29-1; D gene: TRBD2; J gene: TRBJ2-1; clone size: NA; CDR3 DNA: TGCAGCGTGGGCATAGCGGGGGGCTATGAGCAGTTCTTC; CDR3 protein: CSVGIAGGYEQFF
V gene: TRBV6-5; D gene: NA; J gene: TRBJ1-2; clone size: many; CDR3 DNA: TGTGCCAGCAGTTACTCAGGGGAGGCGGGAGGCTACACCTTC; CDR3 protein: CASSYSGEAGGYTF
V gene: TRBV7-9; D gene: NA; J gene: TRBJ2-7; clone size: few; CDR3 DNA: TGTGCCAGCAGCTTAGGCCAGGCGGAGCAGTACTTC; CDR3 protein: CASSLGQAEQYF
V gene: TRBV20-1; D gene: NA; J gene: TRBJ1-1; clone size: NA; CDR3 DNA: TGCAGTGCTAGAGTGGGGGCCATGAACACTGAAGCTTTCTTT; CDR3 protein: CSARVGAMNTEAFF
V gene: TRBV6-1; D gene: TRBD2; J gene: TRBJ2-1; clone size: NA; CDR3 DNA: TGTGCCAGCACTCAGGGACTAGCGTCTGGTGAGCAGTTCTTC; CDR3 protein: CASTQGLASGEQFF
V gene: TRBV12-3/TRBV12-4; D gene: NA; J gene: TRBJ2-4; clone size: few; CDR3 DNA: TGTGCCAGCAGCGAGACAGAAAACATTCAGTACTTC; CDR3 protein: CASSETENIQYF
V gene: TRBV28; D gene: NA; J gene: TRBJ2-7; clone size: NA; CDR3 DNA: TGTGCCAGCAGCCACAACCGGGACACCACCTACGAGCAGTACTTC; CDR3 protein: CASSHNRDTTYEQYF
V gene: TRBV6-5; D gene: NA; J gene: TRBJ2-5; clone size: NA; CDR3 DNA: TGTGCCAGCAGTTATACCTCTAGCAGAACCCAAGAGACCCAGTACTTC; CDR3 protein: CASSYTSSRTQETQYF
V gene: TRBV11-2; D gene: NA; J gene: TRBJ2-3; clone size: NA; CDR3 DNA: TGTGCCAGCAGCTTTTACCCAGCAACGCAGTATTTT; CDR3 protein: CASSFYPATQYF